Shown below are 3 T cell receptor beta chains from a single sample sequenced in a study of human T cells and chemical hapten exposure. TCRdb reprocessed the 5' RACE reads via MiXCR and lists one record per CDR3 protein. The data contain 100,000 to 120,000 distinct CDR3 sequences, 19% of them seen just once; the ten biggest clones take up around 2.8%. Total RNA was isolated from whole blood that had not been fractionated. The receptors shown here come from a human donor in good health.

This clonotype has only a few counts. The chain links TRBV12-3 or TRBV12-4 to TRBJ1-1, with D possibly being TRBD1 (6 bases). This CDR3 spans 14 amino acids. Trimming removed 5 bases at V and 1 base at J, with 11 bases between. The CDR3 coding sequence is TGTGCCAGCAGTCTGGGACACTCGAACACTGAAGCTTTCTTT. This codes for CASSLGHSNTEAFF.

In its sample, this clonotype was seen a few times. The chain recombines TRBV6-1 with TRBJ2-7; 14 bases align to TRBD2. CDR3 size: 14 residues. Trimming at V came to 11 bases and at J to 11 bases, leaving 14 bases not matched to a gene. Germline lookup yields CDR1 MNHNS and CDR2 SASEGT. The CDR3 loop reads CAAKTGTSGSGEYF. CDR3 sequence (DNA): TGTGCCGCCAAGACCGGGACTAGCGGGAGCGGGGAGTACTTC.

This chain links TRBV7-8 with TRBJ2-5; D possibly corresponds to TRBD1 (6 bases). The germline V gene has CDR1 SGHVS and CDR2 FQNEAQ. The CDR3 has 15 amino acids. V was shortened by 0 bases and J by 3 bases, with 11 bases between the two germline ends. As DNA, the CDR3 is TGTGCCAGCAGCTTAGCGTGGCAGGGGAAAGAGACCCAGTACTTC. Residues: CASSLAWQGKETQYF.